Each of the 8 T cell receptor beta chains below was sequenced from the same sample in a study of blood T cell repertoires in COVID-19. Clones were read by immunoSEQ multiplex PCR, and TCRdb kept only the in-frame ones, dropping some. The table includes 280,000 or so clones, approximately 89% detected once. Sequencing was performed on PBMCs or T cells enriched from blood (not recorded which). The receptors come from a woman between 45 and 65 years old who had been exposed to COVID-19.

The genes are TRBV5-4 and TRBJ2-1; 7 bases agree with TRBD2. This CDR3 comprises 16 residues. Germline CDR1 and CDR2: SGHNT and YYREEE (reference sequence). V dropped 4 bases and J dropped 3; count of bases not matched to a gene: 10. CDR3 sequence reads: CASSPEGGFFYNEQFF. The CDR3 nucleotides are TGTGCCAGCAGCCCCGAGGGAGGGTTCTTCTACAATGAGCAGTTCTTC.

J is TRBJ2-3 and V is TRBV5-1, with 11 bases fitting TRBD2. CDR3 size: 17 residues. Germline trimming cut 0 bases from V and 4 bases from J; bases unmatched to any gene: 7. Germline CDR1 is SGHRS and CDR2 is YFSETQ. The CDR3 loop reads CASSLGVAGGLADTQYF. The CDR3 DNA is TGCGCCAGCAGCTTGGGAGTAGCGGGGGGGCTGGCAGATACGCAGTATTTT.

This chain links TRBV28 with TRBJ2-1; 13 nucleotides line up with TRBD2. This CDR3 comprises 16 residues. Per the germline V gene, CDR1 is MDHEN and CDR2 is SYDVKM. J was trimmed by 8 bases and V by 3 bases; bases with no gene match: 7. As DNA, the CDR3 is TGTGCCAGCAGTTTGTTGACTAGCGGGGGGTTAGATGAGCAGTTCTTC. Translated: CASSLLTSGGLDEQFF.

The chain is built from TRBV5-3 and TRBJ2-7; D might be TRBD2 (5 bases). TRBV5-3 is recorded as an ORF, its role being uncertain. The germline V and J ends were trimmed by 0 bases and 9 bases, with 28 bases remaining between them. This CDR3 contains 18 residues. CDR3 loop: CARSLGEPGPTSLRGQYF. DNA for the CDR3: TGTGCCAGAAGCTTGGGGGAGCCGGGTCCTACAAGCCTACGAGGGCAGTACTTC.

V gene TRBV4-1 combines with J gene TRBJ1-5; D is unclear. The CDR3 extends over 15 amino acids. From germline, CDR1 is MGHRA and CDR2 YSYEKL. Trimming stripped 1 base from V and 0 bases from J, with 7 bases between. The CDR3 coding sequence is TGCGCCAGCAGCCAAGGAGGGATTAGCAATCAGCCCCAGCATTTT. Protein product: CASSQGGISNQPQHF.

The table lists this clone with many counts. J is TRBJ2-7 and V is TRBV10-2; 13 bases fit TRBD2. The V gene end was trimmed by 6 bases and the J gene end by 5 bases; junction bases not matched to a gene: 7. Per the germline V gene, CDR1 is WSHSY and CDR2 is SAAADI. The CDR3 covers 15 residues. The CDR3 sequence: CASRLLAGGLHEQYF. CDR3 nucleotide sequence: TGCGCCAGCAGATTACTAGCGGGGGGGCTCCACGAGCAGTACTTC.

The chain recombines TRBV5-1 with TRBJ1-1; no clear D gene. The CDR3 is 14 amino acids. Trimming took 1 base from V and 2 from J, leaving 9 bases between them. Per the germline V gene, CDR1 is SGHRS and CDR2 is YFSETQ. CDR3 sequence: CASSLYSGNTEAFF. The CDR3 DNA follows: TGCGCCAGCAGCTTGTATTCGGGAAACACTGAAGCTTTCTTT.

The chain uses TRBV7-2 and TRBJ1-1; 7 bases match TRBD1. The germline V gene has CDR1 SGHTA and CDR2 FQGNSA. With 3 bases clipped from V and 0 bases from J, the junction kept 7 bases outside the gene matches. The CDR3 consists of 16 residues. The CDR3 protein is CASSLDSGTVNTEAFF. The CDR3 nucleotides are TGTGCCAGCAGCTTGGACTCCGGGACAGTGAACACTGAAGCTTTCTTT.